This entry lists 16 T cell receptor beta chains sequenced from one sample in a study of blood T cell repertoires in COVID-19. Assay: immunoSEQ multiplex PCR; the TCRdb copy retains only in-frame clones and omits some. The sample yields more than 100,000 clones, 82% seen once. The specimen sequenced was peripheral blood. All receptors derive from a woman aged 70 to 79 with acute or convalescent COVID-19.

CDR3 DNA sequence: TGTGCCAGCAGCCAAGCAGGGGCCGGCTACACCTTC. Residues: CASSQAGAGYTF. The chain combines TRBV14 with TRBJ1-2; possibly TRBD1 for D (6 bases). Per the germline V gene, CDR1 is SGHDN and CDR2 is FVKESK. Trimming took off 1 base at V and 8 bases at J, with 8 bases between the two ends. CDR3 length: 12 amino acids.

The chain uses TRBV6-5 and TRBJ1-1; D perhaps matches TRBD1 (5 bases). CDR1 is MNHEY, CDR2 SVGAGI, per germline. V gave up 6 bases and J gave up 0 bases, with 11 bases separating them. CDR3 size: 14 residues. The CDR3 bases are TGTGCCAGCAGAGACAGAAGTATGAACACTGAAGCTTTCTTT. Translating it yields CASRDRSMNTEAFF.

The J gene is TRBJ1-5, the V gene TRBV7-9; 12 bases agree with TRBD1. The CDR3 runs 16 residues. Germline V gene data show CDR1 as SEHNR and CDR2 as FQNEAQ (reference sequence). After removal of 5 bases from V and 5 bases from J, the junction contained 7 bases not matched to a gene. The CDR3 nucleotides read TGTGCCAGCAGCGGGGACAGGGGGCATCTGGATCAGCCCCAGCATTTT. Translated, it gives CASSGDRGHLDQPQHF.

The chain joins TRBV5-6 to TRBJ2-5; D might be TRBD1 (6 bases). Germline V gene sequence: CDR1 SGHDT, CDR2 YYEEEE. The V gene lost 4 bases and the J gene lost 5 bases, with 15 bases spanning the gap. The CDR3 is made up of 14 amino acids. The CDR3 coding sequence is TGTGCCAGCAGCAGCACAGGGAGTCGCGAGACCCAGTACTTC. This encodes CASSSTGSRETQYF.

In nucleotides, the CDR3 is TGTGCCAGCTCACCAAAATCGGTCGACGGGTTTACCGGGGAGCTGTTTTTT. This translates into CASSPKSVDGFTGELFF. The J gene is TRBJ2-2, the V gene TRBV18, with D uncertain. The CDR3 runs to 17 residues. V shed 2 bases and J shed 5 bases, with 18 bases lying between them. Looked up from germline, CDR1 is KGHSH and CDR2 is LQKENI. The variable domain in full, completed from reference TRBV18 and TRBJ2-2, reads NAGVMQNPRHLVRRRGQEARLRCSPMKGHSHVYWYRQLPEEGLKFMVYLQKENIIDESGMPKERFSAEFPKEGPSILRIQQVVRGDSAAYFCASSPKSVDGFTGELFFGEGSRLTVL.

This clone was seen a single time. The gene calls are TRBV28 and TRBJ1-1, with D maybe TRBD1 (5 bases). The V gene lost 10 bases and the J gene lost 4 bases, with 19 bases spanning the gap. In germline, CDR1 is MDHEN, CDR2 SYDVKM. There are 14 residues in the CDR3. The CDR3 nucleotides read TGTGCCACCCACAGTACCTATAGGGGCACTGAAGCTTTCTTT. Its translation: CATHSTYRGTEAFF.

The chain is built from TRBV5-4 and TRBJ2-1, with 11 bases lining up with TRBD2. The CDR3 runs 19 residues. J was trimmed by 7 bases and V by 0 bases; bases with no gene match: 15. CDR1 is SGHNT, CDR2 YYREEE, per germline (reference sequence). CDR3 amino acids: CASSLDGLAGGGGLNEQFF. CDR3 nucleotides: TGTGCCAGCAGCTTGGATGGGCTAGCGGGGGGCGGGGGTTTGAATGAGCAGTTCTTC.

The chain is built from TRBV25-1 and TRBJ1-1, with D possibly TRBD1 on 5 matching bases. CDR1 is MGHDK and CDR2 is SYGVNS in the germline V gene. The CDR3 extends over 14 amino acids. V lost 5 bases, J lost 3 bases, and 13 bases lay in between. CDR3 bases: TGTGCCAGCAGTCCCCTGGTGGGGCACACTGAAGCTTTCTTT. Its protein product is CASSPLVGHTEAFF.

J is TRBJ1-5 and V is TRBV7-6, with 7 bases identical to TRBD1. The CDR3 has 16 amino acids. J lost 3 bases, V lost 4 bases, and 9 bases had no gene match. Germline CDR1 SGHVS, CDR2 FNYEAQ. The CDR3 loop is CASSSQPGQINQPQHF. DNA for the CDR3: TGTGCCAGCAGCTCTCAACCGGGACAGATCAATCAGCCCCAGCATTTT. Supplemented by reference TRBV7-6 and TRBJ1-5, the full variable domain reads GAGVSQSPRYKVTKRGQDVALRCDPISGHVSLYWYRQALGQGPEFLTYFNYEAQQDKSGLPNDRFSAERPEGSISTLTIQRTEQRDSAMYRCASSSQPGQINQPQHFGDGTRLSIL.

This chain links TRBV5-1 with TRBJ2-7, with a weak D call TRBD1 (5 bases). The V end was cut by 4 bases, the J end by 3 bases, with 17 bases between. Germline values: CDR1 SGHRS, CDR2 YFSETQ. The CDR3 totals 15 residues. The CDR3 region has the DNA TGCGCCAGCAGCCTGGGAAGGGGCGCAGTCTACGAGCAGTACTTC. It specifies CASSLGRGAVYEQYF.

The CDR3 coding sequence is TGTGCCAGCGGGGGGTCTTCCTATGGCTACACCTTC. It encodes CASGGSSYGYTF. This chain uses TRBV2 with TRBJ1-2; D perhaps matches TRBD1 (5 bases). V was pared by 8 bases and J by 4 bases, with 11 bases between. This CDR3 spans 12 amino acids. The germline V gene has CDR1 SNHLY and CDR2 FYNNEI.

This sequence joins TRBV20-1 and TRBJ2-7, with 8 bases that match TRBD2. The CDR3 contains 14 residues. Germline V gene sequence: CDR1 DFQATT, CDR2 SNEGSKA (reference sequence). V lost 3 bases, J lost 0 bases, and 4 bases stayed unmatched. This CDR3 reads CSASSSGSSYEQYF. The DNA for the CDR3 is TGCAGTGCTAGTTCTAGCGGGTCCTCCTACGAGCAGTACTTC.

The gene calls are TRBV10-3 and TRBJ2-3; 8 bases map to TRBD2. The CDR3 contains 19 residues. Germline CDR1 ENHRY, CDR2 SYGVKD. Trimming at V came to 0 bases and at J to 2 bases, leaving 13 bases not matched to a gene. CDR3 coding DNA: TGTGCCATCAGTGAGTCGATCGGAGGAGGAGCGGGGGTCACAGATACGCAGTATTTT. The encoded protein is CAISESIGGGAGVTDTQYF.

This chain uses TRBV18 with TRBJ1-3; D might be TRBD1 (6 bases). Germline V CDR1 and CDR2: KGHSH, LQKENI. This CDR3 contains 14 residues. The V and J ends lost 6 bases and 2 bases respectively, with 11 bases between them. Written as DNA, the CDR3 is TGTGCCAGCTCCCTGGACAGAGCTGGAAACACCATATATTTT. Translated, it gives CASSLDRAGNTIYF. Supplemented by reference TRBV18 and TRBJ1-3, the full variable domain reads NAGVMQNPRHLVRRRGQEARLRCSPMKGHSHVYWYRQLPEEGLKFMVYLQKENIIDESGMPKERFSAEFPKEGPSILRIQQVVRGDSAAYFCASSLDRAGNTIYFGEGSWLTVV.

The CDR3 sequence is CAISGSDTNTGELFF. The DNA of the CDR3 is TGTGCCATCAGTGGAAGTGATACTAACACCGGGGAGCTGTTTTTT. The chain combines TRBV10-3 with TRBJ2-2; D remains unclear. Trimming left V 4 bases short and J 2 bases short, with 11 bases between. This CDR3 has 15 amino acids. The germline CDR1 and CDR2 sequences are ENHRY and SYGVKD.

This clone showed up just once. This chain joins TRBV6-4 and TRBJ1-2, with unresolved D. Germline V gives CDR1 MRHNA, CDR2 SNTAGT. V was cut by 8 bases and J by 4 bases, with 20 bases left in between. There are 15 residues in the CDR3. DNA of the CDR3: TGTGCCAGCCCCGGAGCGGGGTTGGTGAGCTATGGCTACACCTTC. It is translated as CASPGAGLVSYGYTF.